Listed here are 9 T cell receptor beta chains from one sample, sequenced in a study of human T cells and chemical hapten exposure. TCRdb re-derived calls from the RACE reads in MiXCR, one entry per CDR3 protein. The sample has 80,000 to 100,000 distinct CDR3 sequences; 25% to 35% are singletons. As to time point: patch test 3, about 24 weeks after DPC sensitization. Treatment meaning: therapeutic diphenylcyclopropenone sensitization with weekly scalp DPC. The starting material was whole blood, obtained in connection with sensitization to the hapten diphenylcyclopropenone (DPC). The receptors come from a man aged 35 to 55 with alopecia areata. Some clones in this sample may be carry-over from other donors' samples.

V is TRBV6-5 and J is TRBJ1-6, with TRBD1 matching over 7 bases. J gave up 7 bases and V 0 bases, and 3 bases lay outside the gene matches. Germline CDR1 is MNHEY and CDR2 is SVGAGI. The CDR3 sequence is 15 residues long. CDR3 nucleotide sequence: TGTGCCAGCAGTTACTCGGGACAGATGAATTCACCCCTCCACTTT. Translating gives CASSYSGQMNSPLHF.

Ten or more counts support this clonotype. The J gene is TRBJ2-7, the V gene TRBV6-2 or TRBV6-3, with D unresolved. Germline V gene sequence: CDR1 MNHEY, CDR2 SVGEGT. Trimming cost V 0 bases and J 3 bases, with 12 bases left between them. This CDR3 has 15 amino acids. CDR3 in amino acids: CASSYSPEYGYEQYF. The CDR3 coding sequence is TGTGCCAGCAGTTACTCGCCGGAGTACGGCTACGAGCAGTACTTC.

This clonotype showed up many times. The chain is built from TRBV28 and TRBJ1-3, with no clear D. The ends were cut back, 1 base at V and 0 bases at J, with 10 bases in the middle. There are 16 residues in the CDR3. In germline, CDR1 is MDHEN, CDR2 SYDVKM. The CDR3 DNA sequence: TGTGCCAGCAGTTTATCGCCAGCCTTCTCTGGAAACACCATATATTTT. It yields the protein CASSLSPAFSGNTIYF.

This clonotype has a handful of counts. The rearrangement uses TRBV3-1 and TRBJ2-5; 11 bases are a match to TRBD2. This CDR3 region has 14 residues. The germline V gene encodes CDR1 LGHDT and CDR2 YNNKEL (reference sequence). The ends lost 4 bases at V and 9 bases at J; junction bases unmatched: 7. The CDR3 spells CASSLRLAGKAQYF. For the CDR3, the DNA is TGTGCCAGCAGCCTCAGACTAGCGGGAAAGGCCCAGTACTTC.

This clonotype came up many times. This chain connects TRBV27 to TRBJ2-6; the D gene is possibly TRBD2 (6 bases). V lost 9 bases, J lost 3 bases, and 12 bases lay in between. CDR1 and CDR2 from the germline V gene are MNHEY and SMNVEV (reference sequence). The CDR3 totals 14 residues. The CDR3 spells CASAWGGGANVLTF. In DNA form, the CDR3 reads TGTGCCAGTGCCTGGGGAGGTGGGGCCAACGTCCTGACTTTC.

This chain joins TRBV9 and TRBJ2-6; D might be TRBD2 (6 bases). The ends were cut back, 0 bases at V and 0 bases at J, with 13 bases in the middle. Germline-derived CDR1 and CDR2 are SGDLS and YYNGEE. The CDR3 has 18 residues. Here the CDR3 DNA reads TGTGCCAGCAGCGTAGGGTTAGCGGAAAGCTCTGGGGCCAACGTCCTGACTTTC. It specifies CASSVGLAESSGANVLTF. Full variable domain (outside the CDR3, taken from reference TRBV9 and TRBJ2-6): DSGVTQTPKHLITATGQRVTLRCSPRSGDLSVYWYQQSLDQGLQFLIQYYNGEERAKGNILERFSAQQFPDLHSELNLSSLELGDSALYFCASSVGLAESSGANVLTFGAGSRLTVL.

The V call is TRBV27, the J call TRBJ1-4; 9 nucleotides match TRBD1. The CDR3 is 12 residues long. Losses at the gene ends were 6 bases for V and 13 bases for J; bases not matched to a gene: 6. The germline CDR1 and CDR2 sequences are MNHEY and SMNVEV (reference sequence). The CDR3 sequence: CASSGTGLRLFF. CDR3 in DNA: TGTGCCAGCAGCGGGACAGGGTTACGACTGTTTTTT.

In its sample, this clonotype is large. The rearrangement uses TRBV20-1 and TRBJ2-7; TRBD1 matches at 9 bases. V lost 3 bases to trimming and J lost 1 base; unmatched junction nucleotides: 7. The CDR3 runs to 15 residues. Germline V CDR1 and CDR2: DFQATT, SNEGSKA (reference sequence). DNA of the CDR3: TGCAGTGCTAGTTCCCGGGACAGGGCTTCCTACGAGCAGTACTTC. This gives the protein CSASSRDRASYEQYF.

V gene TRBV15 combines with J gene TRBJ2-1, with D unresolved. Per the germline V gene, CDR1 is LNHNV and CDR2 is YYDKDF (reference sequence). Trimming removed 3 bases at V and 3 bases at J, with 0 bases between. The CDR3 sequence is 11 residues long. CDR3 DNA sequence: TGTGCCACCAGCAGCTACAATGAGCAGTTCTTC. Its protein is CATSSYNEQFF.